The 20 T cell receptor beta chains presented below share a single source sample, sequenced in a study of blood T cell repertoires in COVID-19. TCRdb keeps only in-frame clones here, not all; method: immunoSEQ multiplex PCR. The sample records fewer than 85,000 clones, roughly three quarters being singletons. Sequencing was done on a sample of peripheral blood. The receptor set was obtained from a man aged 70-80 years with COVID-19, enrolled during active disease.

The chain combines TRBV7-9 with TRBJ1-6, with TRBD1 matching over 8 bases. V was clipped by 1 base and J by 7 bases; unmatched bases: 3. The CDR3 covers 15 residues. Germline CDR1 is SEHNR and CDR2 is FQNEAQ (reference sequence). The CDR3: CASSLVGTGNSPLHF. The CDR3 DNA follows: TGTGCCAGCAGCTTAGTAGGGACAGGAAATTCACCCCTCCACTTT.

J is TRBJ1-5 and V is TRBV20-1; no reliable D call. The germline gives CDR1 DFQATT, CDR2 SNEGSKA (reference sequence). Trimming removed 3 bases from V and 2 bases from J, with 14 bases in between. The CDR3 runs 15 residues. The CDR3 reads CSASSPPRGNQPQHF. The CDR3 DNA sequence: TGCAGTGCTAGTAGCCCCCCCCGGGGCAATCAGCCCCAGCATTTT.

The chain combines TRBV6-5 with TRBJ1-1, with TRBD1 as a possible D gene (6 bases). The CDR3 spans 13 residues. CDR1 MNHEY and CDR2 SVGAGI come from the germline V gene. V was trimmed by 6 bases and J by 1 base, leaving 9 bases between them. CDR3 DNA: TGTGCCAGCAGGGACAGTCAGAACACTGAAGCTTTCTTT. Encoded protein: CASRDSQNTEAFF.

This sequence joins TRBV13 and TRBJ1-2; possibly TRBD1 for D (5 bases). Trimming left V 0 bases short and J 8 bases short, with 19 bases between. Looked up from germline, CDR1 is PRHDT and CDR2 is FYEKMQ (reference sequence). The CDR3 is 16 residues long. The CDR3 reads CASSLGRDSLADGYTF. The DNA for the CDR3 is TGTGCCAGCAGCTTAGGCCGGGACTCCCTCGCGGACGGCTACACCTTC.

This clone is a singleton in its sample. The V call is TRBV19, the J call TRBJ2-7; TRBD2 matches 7 bases. The CDR3 extends over 17 amino acids. Looked up from germline, CDR1 is LNHDA and CDR2 is SQIVND (reference sequence). V gave up 8 bases and J gave up 6 bases; unmatched junction bases: 22. The CDR3 loop reads CASPVGRNASHSFEQYF. CDR3 DNA sequence: TGTGCCAGTCCGGTCGGGAGGAACGCATCCCACTCTTTCGAGCAGTACTTC.

V usage is TRBV30 and J usage is TRBJ1-5, with a possible D match to TRBD1 (6 bases). V lost 2 bases to trimming and J lost 2 bases, with 10 bases between them. There are 14 residues in the CDR3. Germline values: CDR1 GTSNPN, CDR2 SVGIG (reference sequence). Here the CDR3 reads CAWSWPGGNQPQHF. The DNA of the CDR3 is TGTGCCTGGAGTTGGCCAGGGGGCAATCAGCCCCAGCATTTT.

This chain uses TRBV4-3 with TRBJ1-1; D is ambiguous. There are 13 residues in the CDR3. The germline gives CDR1 LGHNA, CDR2 YSLEER. V was pared by 0 bases and J by 4 bases, with 6 bases between. The CDR3 sequence: CASSQELGTEAFF. The CDR3 bases are TGCGCCAGCAGCCAAGAACTTGGCACTGAAGCTTTCTTT.

The chain carries TRBV3-1 (or the pseudogene TRBV3-2) and TRBJ1-2; 8 bases match TRBD1. The ends lost 3 bases at V and 7 bases at J; junction bases unmatched: 7. Germline V gene sequence: CDR1 LGHDT, CDR2 YNNKEL (reference sequence). The CDR3 contains 14 residues. The DNA of the CDR3 is TGTGCCAGCAGCCAGGACGGGACAGGTCGTGGCTACACCTTC. It encodes CASSQDGTGRGYTF.

The V call is TRBV29-1, the J call TRBJ1-2, with 8 bases lining up with TRBD1. This CDR3 region has 17 residues. After removal of 5 bases from V and 0 bases from J, the junction contained 14 bases not matched to a gene. Germline CDR1 is SQVTM and CDR2 is ANQGSEA. The CDR3 DNA reads as TGCAGCGTTCGCGGACAGGGAGAAACTCGGGCTAACTATGGCTACACCTTC. It specifies CSVRGQGETRANYGYTF.

The chain is built from TRBV5-1 and TRBJ1-1; no firm D call. Trimming pared 2 bases from V and 2 bases from J, leaving 16 bases between. The length of the CDR3 is 16 residues. Germline V CDR1 and CDR2: SGHRS, YFSETQ. The CDR3, as DNA: TGCGCCAGCAGCTTTGGGCCGGTAATCGATAACACTGAAGCTTTCTTT. Amino acids: CASSFGPVIDNTEAFF. The variable domain in full, completed from reference TRBV5-1 and TRBJ1-1, reads KAGVTQTPRYLIKTRGQQVTLSCSPISGHRSVSWYQQTPGQGLQFLFEYFSETQRNKGNFPGRFSGRQFSNSRSEMNVSTLELGDSALYLCASSFGPVIDNTEAFFGQGTRLTVV.

This rearrangement joins TRBV5-1 to TRBJ2-3, with 9 bases matching TRBD1. The V gene end was trimmed by 4 bases and the J gene end by 4 bases; junction bases not matched to a gene: 7. Germline V gene lookup returns CDR1 SGHRS and CDR2 YFSETQ. This CDR3 contains 15 residues. As DNA, the CDR3 is TGCGCCAGCAGCGACAGGGGGTCTCTTCCAGATACGCAGTATTTT. Residues: CASSDRGSLPDTQYF.

V gene TRBV27 combines with J gene TRBJ2-7, with 11 bases aligning to TRBD1. Per germline, CDR1 MNHEY and CDR2 SMNVEV (reference sequence). The ends lost 6 bases at V and 6 bases at J; junction bases unmatched: 4. The CDR3 contains 13 residues. CDR3 in amino acids: CASRRGTGGEQYF. The CDR3 coding sequence is TGTGCCAGCAGGCGAGGGACAGGGGGCGAGCAGTACTTC.

There are a few counts of this clone. The chain employs TRBV19 and TRBJ2-2; the D gene is possibly TRBD1 (5 bases). The germline V gene encodes CDR1 LNHDA and CDR2 SQIVND (reference sequence). The CDR3 contains 15 residues. Trimming removed 6 bases at V and 4 bases at J, with 15 bases between. This chain's CDR3 is CASRVGDVATGELFF. In DNA, the CDR3 is TGTGCCAGTAGAGTAGGGGATGTTGCCACCGGGGAGCTGTTTTTT.

This clone has only a few counts. This chain joins TRBV7-9 and TRBJ1-2; D uncertain. This CDR3 is built from 13 residues. Germline loops: CDR1 SEHNR, CDR2 FQNEAQ (reference sequence). V shed 1 base and J shed 7 bases, with 10 bases lying between them. In DNA form, the CDR3 reads TGTGCCAGCAGCTTAGGTACAGTCCCTGGCTACACCTTC. Translated, it gives CASSLGTVPGYTF.

In its sample, this clone was seen once. The rearrangement joins TRBV29-1 to TRBJ2-3; 9 bases are shared with TRBD1. Per the germline V gene, CDR1 is SQVTM and CDR2 is ANQGSEA. The trim removed 3 bases at V and 0 bases at J, leaving 7 bases unmatched. The CDR3 extends over 16 amino acids. CDR3 region: CSVEVTGGFSTDTQYF. CDR3 sequence (DNA): TGCAGCGTTGAGGTGACAGGGGGTTTTAGCACAGATACGCAGTATTTT.

The chain links TRBV4-2 to TRBJ2-7; possibly TRBD2 for D (5 bases). Trimming cost V 3 bases and J 7 bases, with 10 bases left between them. CDR1 and CDR2 (germline): LGHNA, YNFKEQ. This CDR3 spans 12 amino acids. DNA for the CDR3: TGTGCCAGCAGCCATGGCCGGGGAGAGCAGTACTTC. Translated: CASSHGRGEQYF.

This chain uses TRBV27 with TRBJ1-1; a weak D match, TRBD1 (6 bases). The CDR3 has 19 residues. V lost 3 bases to trimming and J lost 0 bases, with 23 bases between them. The germline gives CDR1 MNHEY, CDR2 SMNVEV (reference sequence). The CDR3 reads CASSFRLPLRGAMNTEAFF. The CDR3 DNA reads as TGTGCCAGCAGTTTTCGATTACCCCTGCGGGGGGCGATGAACACTGAAGCTTTCTTT.

The chain carries TRBV11-2 and TRBJ1-1; D ambiguous. Germline V gives CDR1 SGHAT, CDR2 FQNNGV. This CDR3 contains 12 residues. Trimming removed 3 bases at V and 7 bases at J, with 9 bases between. The CDR3 coding sequence is TGTGCCAGCAGCTTTTTCGGGGATGAAGCTTTCTTT. Amino acids: CASSFFGDEAFF. Drawing the rest from reference TRBV11-2 and TRBJ1-1, the complete variable domain is EAGVAQSPRYKIIEKRQSVAFWCNPISGHATLYWYQQILGQGPKLLIQFQNNGVVDDSQLPKDRFSAERLKGVDSTLKIQPAKLEDSAVYLCASSFFGDEAFFGQGTRLTVV.

This clone was recorded once. The V and J genes are TRBV5-1 and TRBJ1-5; possible D gene TRBD1, 5 bases. Per germline, CDR1 SGHRS and CDR2 YFSETQ. V lost 2 bases, J lost 0 bases, and 12 bases lay in between. The CDR3 is 16 amino acids. The CDR3 region is CASSLGGDYSNQPQHF. For the CDR3, the DNA is TGCGCCAGCAGCTTAGGAGGGGATTATAGCAATCAGCCCCAGCATTTT. The entire variable domain, with the rest obtained from reference TRBV5-1 and TRBJ1-5, is as follows: KAGVTQTPRYLIKTRGQQVTLSCSPISGHRSVSWYQQTPGQGLQFLFEYFSETQRNKGNFPGRFSGRQFSNSRSEMNVSTLELGDSALYLCASSLGGDYSNQPQHFGDGTRLSIL.

The chain uses TRBV7-2 and TRBJ1-1, with 8 bases fitting TRBD1. Germline trimming cut 4 bases from V and 7 bases from J; bases unmatched to any gene: 2. The CDR3 loop spans 12 amino acids. Per germline, CDR1 SGHTA and CDR2 FQGNSA. The CDR3 loop is CASSYGTGEAFF. As DNA, the CDR3 is TGTGCCAGCAGCTACGGGACAGGTGAAGCTTTCTTT.